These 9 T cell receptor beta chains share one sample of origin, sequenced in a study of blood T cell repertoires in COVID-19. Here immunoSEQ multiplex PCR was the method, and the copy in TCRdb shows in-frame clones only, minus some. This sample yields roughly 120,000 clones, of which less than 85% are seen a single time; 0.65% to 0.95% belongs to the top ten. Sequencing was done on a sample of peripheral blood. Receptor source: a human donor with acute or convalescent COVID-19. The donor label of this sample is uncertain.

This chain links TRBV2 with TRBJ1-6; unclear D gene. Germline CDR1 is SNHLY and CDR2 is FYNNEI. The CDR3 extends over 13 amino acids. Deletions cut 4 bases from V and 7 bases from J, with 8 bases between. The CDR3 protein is CASSVEGNSPLHF. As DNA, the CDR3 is TGTGCCAGCAGTGTTGAGGGAAATTCACCCCTCCACTTT.

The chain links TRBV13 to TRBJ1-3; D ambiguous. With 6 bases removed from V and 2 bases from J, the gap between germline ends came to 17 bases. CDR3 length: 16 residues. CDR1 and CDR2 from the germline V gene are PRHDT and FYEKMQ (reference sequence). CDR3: CASRPRHLSTGNTIYF. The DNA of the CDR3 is TGTGCCAGCAGACCGAGACACCTTTCAACTGGAAACACCATATATTTT.

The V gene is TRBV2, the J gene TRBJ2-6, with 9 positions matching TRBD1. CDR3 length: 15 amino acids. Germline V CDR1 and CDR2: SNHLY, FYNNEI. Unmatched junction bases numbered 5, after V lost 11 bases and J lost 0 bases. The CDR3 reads CAVGQGSSGANVLTF. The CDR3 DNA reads TGTGCCGTCGGACAGGGGAGCTCTGGGGCCAACGTCCTGACTTTC.

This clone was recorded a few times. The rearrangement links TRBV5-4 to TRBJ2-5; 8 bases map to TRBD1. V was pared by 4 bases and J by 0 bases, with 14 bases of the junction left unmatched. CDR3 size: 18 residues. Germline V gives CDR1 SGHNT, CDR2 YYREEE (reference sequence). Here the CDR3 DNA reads TGTGCCAGCAGCCGACCCCAAATACGACAGGGGCACCAAGAGACCCAGTACTTC. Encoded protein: CASSRPQIRQGHQETQYF.

The CDR3 DNA is TGTGCCAGCAGCCTACAGGGTCTCGGCTACACCTTC. It encodes CASSLQGLGYTF. The rearrangement links TRBV5-5 to TRBJ1-2, with a possible D match to TRBD1 (6 bases). Germline loops: CDR1 SGHKS, CDR2 YYEKEE (reference sequence). With 4 bases removed from V and 8 bases from J, the gap between germline ends came to 12 bases. The CDR3 is 12 residues long.

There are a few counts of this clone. The CDR3 DNA reads as TGTGCCAGCAGTTCGGACAGGGGCCAAGAGACCCAGTACTTC. It is translated as CASSSDRGQETQYF. The V call is TRBV5-4, the J call TRBJ2-5, with 9 bases that match TRBD1. V shed 5 bases, J shed 1 base, and the junction held 3 bases outside the gene matches. The CDR3 loop spans 14 amino acids. The germline gives CDR1 SGHNT, CDR2 YYREEE (reference sequence). Based on the CDR3 plus reference TRBV5-4 and TRBJ2-5, the full variable domain is ETGVTQSPTHLIKTRGQQVTLRCSSQSGHNTVSWYQQALGQGPQFIFQYYREEENGRGNFPPRFSGLQFPNYSSELNVNALELDDSALYLCASSSDRGQETQYFGPGTRLLVL.

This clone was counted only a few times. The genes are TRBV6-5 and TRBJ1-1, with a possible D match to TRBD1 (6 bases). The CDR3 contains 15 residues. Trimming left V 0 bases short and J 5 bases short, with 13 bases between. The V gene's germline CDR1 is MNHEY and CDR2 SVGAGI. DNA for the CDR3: TGTGCCAGCAGTTACTCAACAGGGATGGGGACTGAAGCTTTCTTT. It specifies CASSYSTGMGTEAFF.

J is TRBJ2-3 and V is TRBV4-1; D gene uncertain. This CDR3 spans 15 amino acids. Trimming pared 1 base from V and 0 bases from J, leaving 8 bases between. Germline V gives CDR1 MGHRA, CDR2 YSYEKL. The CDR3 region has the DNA TGCGCCAGCAGCCAAGTCTTTACTAGCACAGATACGCAGTATTTT. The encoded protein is CASSQVFTSTDTQYF.

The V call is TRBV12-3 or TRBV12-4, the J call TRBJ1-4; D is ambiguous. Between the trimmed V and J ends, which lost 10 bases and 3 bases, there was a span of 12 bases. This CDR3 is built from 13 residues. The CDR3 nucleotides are TGTGCCATCGCCGAGAGGGCTAATGAAAAACTGTTTTTT. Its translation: CAIAERANEKLFF.